These 24 T cell receptor beta chains were sequenced from one sample in a study of monozygotic twins with inflammatory bowel disease. TCRdb reworked the 5' RACE reads into one entry per CDR3 protein, no DNA. The table lists 350,000 to 550,000 distinct CDR3 sequences. The specimen was blood. Receptors were obtained from a human donor with ulcerative colitis or Crohn's disease, or a healthy co-twin of an affected twin (not recorded which).

The chain carries TRBV5-5 and TRBJ2-2. Germline V gives CDR1 SGHKS, CDR2 YYEKEE (reference sequence). The CDR3 length is 13 residues. The CDR3 region is CASSLQDTGELFF.

This chain connects TRBV6-5 to TRBJ2-3; TCRdb's D call of TRBD1 is untestable without DNA. Germline CDR1 MNHEY, CDR2 SVGAGI. The CDR3 contains 15 residues. CDR3 region: CASSFRGGRTDTQYF.

The chain recombines TRBV7-6 with TRBJ2-7; the D call from TCRdb, TRBD1, cannot be confirmed without DNA. The CDR3 extends over 14 amino acids. Per germline, CDR1 SGHVS and CDR2 FNYEAQ. This CDR3 reads CASSSQESTYEQYF.

The rearrangement joins TRBV5-1 to TRBJ2-7; TCRdb proposes TRBD2, but this gene call is untestable without DNA. CDR1 SGHRS and CDR2 YFSETQ come from the germline V gene. The CDR3 consists of 14 residues. CDR3 loop: CASSFPGGNFEQYF.

The genes are TRBV6-1 and TRBJ1-6; no DNA is available, so the TRBD1 call from TCRdb remains unchecked. The length of the CDR3 is 17 residues. Germline CDR1 is MNHNS and CDR2 is SASEGT. The CDR3 protein is CASSLAPSGTNNSPLHF.

The chain uses TRBV19 and TRBJ2-3; TCRdb indicates TRBD2, and absent DNA this call remains unverified. The CDR3 runs to 16 residues. CDR1 is LNHDA, CDR2 SQIVND, per germline (reference sequence). The CDR3 region is CASSIQGLAGRNTQYF.

The CDR3: CASSLNRGPGNQPQHF. The chain couples TRBV12-3 or TRBV12-4 to TRBJ1-5; with no DNA, the TCRdb D assignment of TRBD1 cannot be verified. CDR3 length: 16 residues.

The genes are TRBV7-6 and TRBJ1-1. In germline, CDR1 is SGHVS, CDR2 FNYEAQ. The CDR3 runs 12 residues. CDR3 in amino acids: CASTPYHTEAFF.

This chain joins TRBV30 and TRBJ2-7. CDR1 is GTSNPN and CDR2 is SVGIG in the germline V gene (reference sequence). The CDR3 runs to 11 residues. This chain's CDR3 is CAWRQSYEQYF.

The chain joins TRBV9 to TRBJ1-2; TCRdb's D gene call, TRBD1, goes unchecked for lack of DNA. From germline, CDR1 is SGDLS and CDR2 YYNGEE. This CDR3 region has 15 residues. This chain's CDR3 is CASSVNPRAELGYTF.

This chain connects TRBV9 to TRBJ2-5. This CDR3 is built from 13 residues. Germline V gene lookup returns CDR1 SGDLS and CDR2 YYNGEE. The CDR3 protein is CASSGWTGETQYF.

The rearrangement links TRBV18 to TRBJ2-7; with no DNA, the TCRdb D assignment of TRBD1 cannot be verified. The CDR3 totals 15 residues. Germline assignment: CDR1 KGHSH and CDR2 LQKENI. The chain's CDR3 is CASSLGTGGVHEQYF.

The chain joins TRBV7-2 to TRBJ2-2; the TCRdb call, TRBD1, lacks DNA for checking. This CDR3 region has 17 residues. Germline CDR1 reads SGHTA; CDR2 reads FQGNSA. The CDR3 is CASSLLHGAGRTGELFF.

This sequence joins TRBV7-2 and TRBJ2-3; no DNA is available, so the TRBD1 call from TCRdb remains unchecked. The CDR3 has 17 residues. Germline V gene lookup returns CDR1 SGHTA and CDR2 FQGNSA. CDR3 amino acids: CASSLSLGGTSTDTQYF. Filled out from reference TRBV7-2 and TRBJ2-3, the complete variable domain reads GAGVSQSPSNKVTEKGKDVELRCDPISGHTALYWYRQSLGQGLEFLIYFQGNSAPDKSGLPSDRFSAERTGGSVSTLTIQRTQQEDSAVYLCASSLSLGGTSTDTQYFGPGTRLTVL.

This rearrangement joins TRBV5-5 to TRBJ1-2; the D gene TCRdb calls, TRBD1, cannot be checked with no DNA. Germline V gene data show CDR1 as SGHKS and CDR2 as YYEKEE (reference sequence). The CDR3 consists of 15 residues. This CDR3 reads CASSFRSGTGDGYTF.

The chain links TRBV7-2 to TRBJ2-1; the TCRdb call, TRBD2, lacks DNA for checking. The CDR3 loop spans 15 amino acids. CDR1 is SGHTA, CDR2 FQGNSA, per germline. The chain's CDR3 is CVSSPWRLAGNEQFF.

This sequence joins TRBV6-2 or TRBV6-3 and TRBJ1-1. CDR1 and CDR2 from the germline V gene are MNHEY and SVGEGT. The CDR3 extends over 15 amino acids. This chain's CDR3 is CASSYSWALNTEAFF.

V and J are TRBV25-1 and TRBJ1-2; TCRdb designates TRBD1, a call that cannot be tested without DNA. CDR3 length: 13 residues. Looked up from germline, CDR1 is MGHDK and CDR2 is SYGVNS. CDR3 sequence: CDAGGGPGYGYTF.

The chain combines TRBV5-1 with TRBJ2-2; without DNA, the TCRdb call of TRBD1 cannot be checked. The CDR3 sequence is 15 residues long. Germline-derived CDR1 and CDR2 are SGHRS and YFSETQ. The CDR3 protein is CASSGTGVYTGELFF.

The chain has TRBV6-6 and TRBJ2-7; the TRBD1 assignment by TCRdb is unverifiable without DNA. In germline, CDR1 is MNHNY, CDR2 SVGAGI (reference sequence). This CDR3 comprises 13 residues. The CDR3 loop reads CASSQAAAYEQYF.

V gene TRBV6-2 or TRBV6-3 combines with J gene TRBJ2-7; TCRdb outputs TRBD1, but without DNA this stays unchecked. The length of the CDR3 is 14 residues. The V gene's germline CDR1 is MNHEY and CDR2 SVGEGT. The CDR3 here is CASSTSDSIYEQYF.

The chain couples TRBV27 to TRBJ2-2; TCRdb's D call, TRBD1, is unchecked because there is no DNA. The germline V gene has CDR1 MNHEY and CDR2 SMNVEV (reference sequence). The CDR3 spans 16 residues. CDR3 loop: CASSSWGQSFTGELFF.

V gene TRBV7-3 combines with J gene TRBJ2-3. The germline CDR1 and CDR2 sequences are SGHTA and FQGTGA. CDR3 length: 14 residues. The CDR3 sequence is CASSLLSNSGTQYF.

The chain carries TRBV6-2 or TRBV6-3 and TRBJ2-2; the D call from TCRdb, TRBD2, cannot be confirmed without DNA. The CDR3 sequence is 16 residues long. Germline CDR1 reads MNHEY; CDR2 reads SVGEGT. The CDR3 sequence is CASSSYGGFDTGELFF.